This paragraph reports one T cell receptor (beta chain). This clonotype came up many times. Its antigen remains unidentified. The sample holds no much larger clone one base away, and base qualities are not on file. The sequencing machine was an Illumina NovaSeq 6000. Using 5'RACE with constant-segment primers, TCRalpha and TCRbeta cDNA libraries were constructed, with sample barcodes and unique molecular identifiers added in the process. Trizol reagent was used to extract RNA from every sample. Libraries were amplified in two PCR steps, with a second sample barcode and Illumina TruSeq adapters added in the second step. Libraries were sequenced on an Illumina NovaSeq with 2 x 150 bp paired-end reads. For the original study's pipeline: Reads were demultiplexed and collapsed into UMI-guided consensus sequences with migec v1.2.7. Using mixcr v2.1.11, the UMI consensuses were aligned to TRA and TRB V and J templates and assembled into clonotypes. Clonotypes were classified as expanded or contracted when called significant by both edgeR and NoisET, with noise models trained on biological replicates. For edgeR calls, the cutoffs were a false discovery rate-adjusted p below 0.01 and a log2 fold-change threshold of 1. PCA with hierarchical clustering of max-normalized trajectories of the 1000 most abundant clonotypes was used as exploratory dynamics analysis. Each responding clone was given a CD4 or CD8 phenotype based on the CD4+ and CD8+ repertoires, which had been sequenced separately. TCRdb reprocessed the public reads (quality trimming at Q25 with fastp, clone calling with MiXCR) and kept in-frame beta chains. Identical CDR3 protein sequences are pooled into one entry, listed with their most common genes and DNA. The V and J calls and clone size come from TCRdb's table, not from the authors' own analysis. The sample table holds 15,000 or so distinct CDR3 sequences, of which about 21% were seen once. The ten largest clones capture around three fifths of the sample.

The germline V and J ends show losses of 8 bases and 1 base respectively, and no gene match explains 3 bases of the junction. CDR1 SGDLS and CDR2 YYNGEE were looked up in the germline V gene. Spanning cysteine to phenylalanine, the CDR3 consists of 12 amino acids. The sequence is cut down to CDR3 DNA, 36 bases in frame from base 1. This sample was taken from a study of T-cell memory formation after mild COVID-19 (dated by TCRdb to about 2021). The study in broad terms: Most TCR sequence clusters were specific to one of the two donors. The cohort comprised two young, previously healthy adult volunteers, one female and one male. Longitudinal TCRalpha and TCRbeta repertoire sequencing tracked T-cell clones expanding and contracting after mild COVID-19 in a couple of donors.

Ficoll-Paque density gradient centrifugation was used to isolate PBMCs. Study-wide conclusions, independent of this receptor: The detection of some responding clones in pre-infection memory suggests that pre-existing cross-reactive memory T cells joined the SARS-CoV-2 response. Contracting CD4+ clones were located mainly in the CM and EM memory subsets, whereas CD8+ clones were found to be enriched in EMRA. Clones that contracted from day 15 to 85 showed balanced CD4/CD8 phenotypes, whereas a second wave of clones that expanded from day 15 to 37 leaned towards CD4+. SARS-CoV-2 specificity was not confirmed for the second-wave clones peaking on day 37. The study covered only two mild cases, and larger cohorts including severe cases with pre-infection samples were considered necessary.

The rearranged chain carries TRBV9 and TRBJ2-7; TRBD1 matches 7 bases in the middle. Material for sequencing was PBMCs or a T cell subset sorted from them (not recorded which). This TCR came from a man between 18 and 29 years old who had mild COVID-19 (a few samples of this study predate the infection). The sample titles of this study are shuffled in the database, so cell type and time point are left out; the donor was told from shared clones. The base sequence is TGTGCCAGACAGGGGCCTTCCTACGAGCAGTACTTC. This sequence encodes CARQGPSYEQYF.